The entry below describes one T cell receptor (beta chain). What it binds is unknown. This sample was included in a study of T-cell memory formation after mild COVID-19. TCRdb ran MiXCR on the 5' RACE reads and lists one entry per CDR3 protein. The table lists some 280,000 distinct CDR3 sequences, 16% of them singletons. Study observations and caveats: Whereas later expanders leaned CD4+, clones contracting day 15 to 85 showed a balanced CD4/CD8 makeup.

The CDR3 covers 14 residues. The germline gives CDR1 SGHRS, CDR2 YFSETQ. V lost 1 base to trimming and J lost 1 base, with 8 bases between them. Sequencing input: PBMCs or a T cell subset sorted from them (not recorded which). The TCR was taken from a man younger than 35 who had mild COVID-19 (a few samples of this study predate the infection). Cell type and time point are not known. The chain has TRBV5-1 and TRBJ1-1, with D possibly being TRBD1 (5 bases). CDR3 DNA: TGCGCCAGCAGCTTGAACCAGGGGAACACTGAAGCTTTCTTT. It is translated as CASSLNQGNTEAFF.